These 14 T cell receptor beta chains came from one sample sequenced in a study of cytomegalovirus exposure and HLA in healthy donors. The assay was immunoSEQ multiplex PCR, and TCRdb's table has in-frame clones only and misses some. This table holds some 330,000 clones, 86% found once. The source material was PBMCs. These receptors were collected from a woman aged 18-29 years in good health and CMV-seronegative.

The chain combines TRBV19 with TRBJ1-5, with a tentative D call TRBD1 (5 bases). CDR3 length: 13 residues. From germline, CDR1 is LNHDA and CDR2 SQIVND (reference sequence). The V end was cut by 10 bases, the J end by 6 bases, with 16 bases between. The CDR3 sequence is CATSSGGSQPQHF. The CDR3 DNA is TGTGCCACTTCGTCGGGGGGGAGTCAGCCCCAGCATTTT.

The rearrangement uses TRBV1 and TRBJ1-5. TRBV1 has pseudogene status. The CDR3 loop spans 16 amino acids. The CDR3 nucleotides read TGCACCAGCAGCCAAGATCCCGTAGGCGGGTACCAGCCCCAGCATTTT. This codes for CTSSQDPVGGYQPQHF.

This clone was recorded only once. J is TRBJ1-2 and V is TRBV5-4; maybe TRBD1 (6 bases). Germline lookup yields CDR1 SGHNT and CDR2 YYREEE (reference sequence). This CDR3 contains 13 residues. Deletions cut 4 bases from V and 8 bases from J, with 15 bases between. The CDR3 reads CASSQGGEGGYTF. The CDR3 DNA sequence: TGTGCCAGCAGCCAAGGGGGGGAGGGCGGCTACACCTTC.

This sequence joins TRBV19 and TRBJ1-3; tentative D call: TRBD1 (5 bases). Germline CDR1 and CDR2: LNHDA and SQIVND (reference sequence). The CDR3 runs 14 residues. V shed 7 bases and J shed 1 base, with 11 bases lying between them. The CDR3: CASTETDSGNTIYF. For the CDR3, the DNA is TGTGCCAGTACCGAGACAGATTCTGGAAACACCATATATTTT. Complete variable domain (other parts from reference TRBV19 and TRBJ1-3): DGGITQSPKYLFRKEGQNVTLSCEQNLNHDAMYWYRQDPGQGLRLIYYSQIVNDFQKGDIAEGYSVSREKKESFPLTVTSAQKNPTAFYLCASTETDSGNTIYFGEGSWLTVV.

In its sample, this clone was seen a few times. The chain links TRBV5-4 to TRBJ2-3; D is undetermined. This CDR3 region has 14 residues. Trimming took off 0 bases at V and 0 bases at J, with 5 bases between the two ends. Germline-derived CDR1 and CDR2 are SGHNT and YYREEE (reference sequence). CDR3 DNA: TGTGCCAGCAGCTTGGCCGGGAGCACAGATACGCAGTATTTT. As protein: CASSLAGSTDTQYF.

The chain joins TRBV10-3 to TRBJ2-1; 12 bases match TRBD2. The CDR3 totals 19 residues. Germline V gene sequence: CDR1 ENHRY, CDR2 SYGVKD. J was trimmed by 0 bases and V by 10 bases; bases with no gene match: 16. The CDR3 sequence: CATRTSGTWGESSYNEQFF. The CDR3 DNA reads as TGTGCCACCCGGACTAGCGGGACCTGGGGTGAAAGCTCCTACAATGAGCAGTTCTTC.

The chain has TRBV7-8 and TRBJ1-2; 10 nucleotides agree with TRBD1. Germline V gene sequence: CDR1 SGHVS, CDR2 FQNEAQ. V trimming: 6 bases; J trimming: 0 bases; junction bases outside the gene matches: 4. The CDR3 has 15 residues. The CDR3 region is CASSRTGGPNYGYTF. The CDR3 bases are TGTGCCAGCAGTCGGACAGGGGGGCCTAACTATGGCTACACCTTC.

The chain joins TRBV10-3 to TRBJ2-5; TRBD2 might be the D (5 bases). The V end lost 1 base, the J end lost 4 bases, and 13 bases lay between the germline ends. Germline CDR1 reads ENHRY; CDR2 reads SYGVKD. The length of the CDR3 is 15 residues. CDR3 coding DNA: TGTGCCATCAGTGAGTTGGAGGACGGAACAGAGACCCAGTACTTC. It yields the protein CAISELEDGTETQYF.

The chain links TRBV28 to TRBJ2-4, with a possible D match to TRBD1 (5 bases). Between the trimmed V and J ends, which lost 7 bases and 8 bases, there was a span of 18 bases. CDR3 length: 14 residues. Per the germline V gene, CDR1 is MDHEN and CDR2 is SYDVKM. CDR3 nucleotides: TGTGCCAGCACTAATCCTAGGGGAATCGACATTCAGTACTTC. This codes for CASTNPRGIDIQYF. Full variable domain (rest looked up from reference TRBV28 and TRBJ2-4): DVKVTQSSRYLVKRTGEKVFLECVQDMDHENMFWYRQDPGLGLRLIYFSYDVKMKEKGDIPEGYSVSREKKERFSLILESASTNQTSMYLCASTNPRGIDIQYFGAGTRLSVL.

This rearrangement joins TRBV7-6 to TRBJ1-1; D remains ambiguous. Per germline, CDR1 SGHVS and CDR2 FNYEAQ. V was pared by 3 bases and J by 2 bases, with 7 bases between. This CDR3 has 13 amino acids. CDR3 loop: CASSLGSNTEAFF. CDR3 DNA: TGTGCCAGCAGCTTGGGCAGCAACACTGAAGCTTTCTTT.

V and J are TRBV5-5 and TRBJ2-7; 9 bases fit TRBD2. Unmatched junction bases numbered 7, after V lost 0 bases and J lost 3 bases. CDR1 SGHKS and CDR2 YYEKEE come from the germline V gene (reference sequence). CDR3 length equals 16 residues. This CDR3 reads CASSLASSGVVYEQYF. DNA of the CDR3: TGTGCCAGCAGCTTGGCCTCTAGCGGGGTCGTCTACGAGCAGTACTTC.

The chain is built from TRBV5-1 and TRBJ2-6; D possibly corresponds to TRBD2 (6 bases). The length of the CDR3 is 21 residues. The ends were cut back, 1 base at V and 0 bases at J, with 23 bases in the middle. Germline values: CDR1 SGHRS, CDR2 YFSETQ. The CDR3 protein is CASSLKLRLGGGTSGANVLTF. The CDR3 nucleotides read TGCGCCAGCAGCTTGAAGTTGCGGTTGGGAGGCGGGACCTCTGGGGCCAACGTCCTGACTTTC.

The chain has TRBV28 and TRBJ2-5, with 7 bases identical to TRBD2. V dropped 5 bases and J dropped 2; count of bases not matched to a gene: 11. In germline, CDR1 is MDHEN, CDR2 SYDVKM. The CDR3 is made up of 16 amino acids. CDR3 protein: CASSRDLAENQETQYF. The DNA of the CDR3 is TGTGCCAGCAGTAGGGATCTAGCGGAAAATCAAGAGACCCAGTACTTC.

The V and J genes are TRBV7-2 and TRBJ1-2; D call uncertain. The CDR3 has 14 residues. Germline V lookup: CDR1 SGHTA, CDR2 FQGNSA. V lost 6 bases to trimming and J lost 6 bases, with 17 bases between them. The CDR3: CASRPFVLGHGYTF. CDR3 in DNA: TGTGCCAGCAGACCTTTCGTACTAGGGCATGGCTACACCTTC. Variable domain in full (rest from reference TRBV7-2 and TRBJ1-2): GAGVSQSPSNKVTEKGKDVELRCDPISGHTALYWYRQSLGQGLEFLIYFQGNSAPDKSGLPSDRFSAERTGGSVSTLTIQRTQQEDSAVYLCASRPFVLGHGYTFGSGTRLTVV.